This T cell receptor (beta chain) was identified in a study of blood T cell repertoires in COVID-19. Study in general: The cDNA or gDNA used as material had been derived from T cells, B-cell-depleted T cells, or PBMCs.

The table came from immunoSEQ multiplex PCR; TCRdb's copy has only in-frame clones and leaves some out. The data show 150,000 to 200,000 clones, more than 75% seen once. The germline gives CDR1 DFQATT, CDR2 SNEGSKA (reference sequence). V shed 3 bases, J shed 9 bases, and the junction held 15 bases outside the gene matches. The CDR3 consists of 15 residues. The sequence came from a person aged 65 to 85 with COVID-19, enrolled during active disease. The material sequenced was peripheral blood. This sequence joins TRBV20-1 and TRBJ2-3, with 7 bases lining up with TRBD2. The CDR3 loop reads CSASAASGSFTTQYF. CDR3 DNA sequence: TGCAGTGCTAGTGCGGCTAGCGGATCCTTCACCACGCAGTATTTT.